This T cell receptor beta chain was profiled in a study of CD8 T cells in Susac syndrome. Remarks on this clonotype: An end of the junction differs from the germline gene, which may be a read error.

Both CD4+ and CD8+ T cells were negatively isolated, and TEMRA cells underwent FACS enrichment. Reverse transcription used roughly 0.5 to 1 ug RNA and random hexamers. A multiplex approach, immunoSEQ multiplex PCR, amplified TCR beta CDR3 across 54 Vbeta and 13 Jbeta. TCRdb independently ran MiXCR on the immunoSEQ multiplex PCR reads; one entry per CDR3 protein. Of some 450,000 distinct CDR3 sequences in the sample, around 85% were seen once. The germline gives CDR1 MGHRA, CDR2 YSYEKL. The CDR3 length is 18 residues. What was sequenced was CD8+ T cells from PBMCs. This sequence was found in a human donor with multiple sclerosis. This chain links TRBV4-1 with TRBJ1-2; possible D gene TRBD1, 6 bases. The CDR3 bases are TGCACCAGCAGCCAAGAACTATGGTTTACAGGGACTAACTATGGCTACACCTTC. It encodes CTSSQELWFTGTNYGYTF.